These T cell receptor beta chains were read from a single sample in a study of T cell responses to AZD1222 COVID-19 vaccine. Here immunoSEQ multiplex PCR was the method, and the copy in TCRdb shows in-frame clones only, minus some. The data contain some 150,000 clones, over 70% of them singletons. The sample in question was peripheral blood, obtained 28 days after the second AZD1222 dose. These receptor sequences come from an adult who received the AZD1222 COVID-19 vaccine. Each CDR3 is given with its conserved first and last residue. D genes are given only for firm matches. The size field is filled for only some rows; it gives once, few, many or a size class.

>TRBJ2-4|TRBV6-5|TRBD1|once
TGTGCCAGCAGAATGACAGGGGGCGCAGGCTACATTCAGTACTTC
CASRMTGGAGYIQYF
>TRBJ1-2|TRBV3-1/TRBV3-2|-|-
TGTGCCAGCAGCCAAGGAGTCGGGGCCTTCTATGGCTACACCTTC
CASSQGVGAFYGYTF
>TRBJ1-2|TRBV10-3|-|-
TGTGCCATCAGTGAAGCCCCGCCCTCTTTGGCCTACACCTTC
CAISEAPPSLAYTF
>TRBJ1-5|TRBV27|-|-
TGTGCCAGCAGTTTCAAAGGACAGAGCAATCAGCCCCAGCATTTT
CASSFKGQSNQPQHF
>TRBJ1-1|TRBV5-5|-|-
TGTGCCAGCAACCCCGTAGGGCGGCCTGAAGCTTTCTTT
CASNPVGRPEAFF
>TRBJ1-5|TRBV28|-|-
TGTGCCAGCAGTCTCACCGGGACACCCCTCAATCAGCCCCAGCATTTT
CASSLTGTPLNQPQHF
>TRBJ1-2|TRBV19|-|-
TGTGCCAGTAGTAGGGACGGCCTTGGGTATGGCTACACCTTC
CASSRDGLGYGYTF
>TRBJ2-3|TRBV7-6|-|-
TGTGCCAGCAGCTTAGCGGAGGCCACAGATACGCAGTATTTT
CASSLAEATDTQYF
>TRBJ1-6|TRBV7-9|-|-
TGTGCCAGCGCTTACAACTCCTATAATTCACCCCTCCACTTT
CASAYNSYNSPLHF
>TRBJ2-3|TRBV30|-|-
TGTGCCTGGAGTTCAGGCGGCACGCAGTATTTT
CAWSSGGTQYF
>TRBJ1-4|TRBV12-3/TRBV12-4|-|-
TGTGCCAGCAGTTCCCAAATCGATGAAAAACTGTTTTTT
CASSSQIDEKLFF